This TCR beta chain was documented in a study of radiation and T cells in renal cell carcinoma. As for time point: blood 4 weeks post-SBRT, at nephrectomy. Treatment meaning: 15 Gy SBRT to primary tumor, nephrectomy 4 weeks later. Nephrectomy followed 15 Gy stereotactic body radiation by 4 weeks. Study conclusions and caveats: Top tumor clonotypes rose in blood 2 weeks post-radiation, then contracted. Baseline intratumoral clonotype presence is unknown without pretreatment biopsies.

TCRdb keeps only in-frame clones here, not all; method: immunoSEQ multiplex PCR. The sample lists about 74,000 clones; 89% were seen once. The CDR3 totals 15 residues. Per the germline V gene, CDR1 is SGHTA and CDR2 is FQGNSA. V was trimmed by 2 bases and J by 0 bases, leaving 11 bases between them. Concerning this clone: Its specificity is not known.

This clonotype originated in a woman in her 70s with renal cell carcinoma. This rearrangement joins TRBV7-2 to TRBJ2-7; tentative D call: TRBD1 (5 bases). Sequences were derived from blood, sampled from a patient whose treatment included radiotherapy and nephrectomy. CDR3 DNA: TGTGCCAGCAGCTTAATATCAGGGAACTCCTACGAGCAGTACTTC. As protein: CASSLISGNSYEQYF. Based on the CDR3 plus reference TRBV7-2 and TRBJ2-7, the full variable domain is GAGVSQSPSNKVTEKGKDVELRCDPISGHTALYWYRQSLGQGLEFLIYFQGNSAPDKSGLPSDRFSAERTGGSVSTLTIQRTQQEDSAVYLCASSLISGNSYEQYFGPGTRLTVT.